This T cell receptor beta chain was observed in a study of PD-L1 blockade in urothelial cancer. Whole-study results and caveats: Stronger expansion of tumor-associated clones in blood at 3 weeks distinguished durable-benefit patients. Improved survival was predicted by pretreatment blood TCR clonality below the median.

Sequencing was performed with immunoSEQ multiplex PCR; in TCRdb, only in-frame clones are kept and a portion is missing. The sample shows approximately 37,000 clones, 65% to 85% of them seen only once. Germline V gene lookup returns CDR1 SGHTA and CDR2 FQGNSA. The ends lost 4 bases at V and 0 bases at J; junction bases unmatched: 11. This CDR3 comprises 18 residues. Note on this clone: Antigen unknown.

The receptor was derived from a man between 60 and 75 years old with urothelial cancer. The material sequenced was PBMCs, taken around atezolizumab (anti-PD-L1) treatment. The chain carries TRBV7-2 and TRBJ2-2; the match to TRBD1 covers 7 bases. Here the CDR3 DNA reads TGTGCCAGCAGCTCGGGCCTAAAAGGGGGCACGAACACCGGGGAGCTGTTTTTT. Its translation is CASSSGLKGGTNTGELFF.